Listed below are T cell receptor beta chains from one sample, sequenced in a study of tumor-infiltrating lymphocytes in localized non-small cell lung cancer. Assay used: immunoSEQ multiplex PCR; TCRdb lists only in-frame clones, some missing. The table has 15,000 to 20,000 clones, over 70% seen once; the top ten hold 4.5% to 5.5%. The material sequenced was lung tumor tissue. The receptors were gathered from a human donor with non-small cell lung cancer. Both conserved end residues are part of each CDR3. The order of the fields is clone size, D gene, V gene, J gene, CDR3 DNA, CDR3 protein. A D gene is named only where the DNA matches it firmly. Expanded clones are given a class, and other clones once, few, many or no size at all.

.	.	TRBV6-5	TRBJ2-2	TGTGCCAGCAGTTACTTTCCAGGGGCGAACACCGGGGAGCTGTTTTTT	CASSYFPGANTGELFF
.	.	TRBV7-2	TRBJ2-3	TGTGCCAGCAGCTTAGGTGGGAGAACCACAGATACGCAGTATTTT	CASSLGGRTTDTQYF
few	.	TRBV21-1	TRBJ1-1	TGTGCCAGTCCCTGTCAGGACACGAACACTGAAGCTTTCTTT	CASPCQDTNTEAFF
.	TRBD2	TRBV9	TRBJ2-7	TGTGCCAGCAGCGTAGAGGTAGCGGGAGGATACGAGCAGTACTTC	CASSVEVAGGYEQYF
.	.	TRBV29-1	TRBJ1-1	TGCAGCGTTGATGGTCAGGGAGGGTGGGACACTGAAGCTTTCTTT	CSVDGQGGWDTEAFF
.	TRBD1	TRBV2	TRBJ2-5	TGTGCCACCAGGCAGTCCGGGACAGGGCTGGGAGAGACCCAGTACTTC	CATRQSGTGLGETQYF
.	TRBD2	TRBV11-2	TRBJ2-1	TGTGCCAGCAGCTCCGCTAGCGGGAGCTCCTACAATGAGCAGTTCTTC	CASSSASGSSYNEQFF
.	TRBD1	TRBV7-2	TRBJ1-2	TGTGCCAGCAGCACACGGGGACAGTGGGACTATGGCTACACCTTC	CASSTRGQWDYGYTF
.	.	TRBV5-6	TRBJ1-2	TGTGCCAGCAGCTTGGCCGCAGGGAACAATCGTGGAGGCTACACCTTC	CASSLAAGNNRGGYTF
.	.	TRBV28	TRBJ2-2	TGTGCCAGCAGTTTATTCAGGGCGAGCACCGGGGAGCTGTTTTTT	CASSLFRASTGELFF
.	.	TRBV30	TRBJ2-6	TGTGCCTGGAGTCGAGCGGGGGCCAACGTCCTGACTTTC	CAWSRAGANVLTF
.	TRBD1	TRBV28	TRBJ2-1	TGTGCCAGCAGTGCTCAAAGAGCCGCAGCCCGGGACAGGGTAGGCAATGAGCAGTTCTTC	CASSAQRAAARDRVGNEQFF
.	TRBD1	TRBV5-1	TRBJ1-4	TGCGCCAGCAGCTTCCGGGACAGTCAGAATGAAAAACTGTTTTTT	CASSFRDSQNEKLFF
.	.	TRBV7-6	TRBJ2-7	TGTGCCAGCACCCTAGTAGGGGGTTCCTTCTACGAGCAGTACTTC	CASTLVGGSFYEQYF
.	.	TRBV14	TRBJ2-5	TGTGCCAGCAATGTAGGGGGGCAGGAGACCCAGTACTTC	CASNVGGQETQYF
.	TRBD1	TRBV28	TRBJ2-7	TGTGAGCGGACAGGAACCTACGAGCAGTACTTC	CERTGTYEQYF